The T cell receptor (beta chain) described here comes from a study of regulatory T cells in long-lasting Graves disease. CDR1 LNHNV and CDR2 YYDKDF come from the germline V gene (reference sequence). This CDR3 contains 13 residues. The ends were cut back, 1 base at V and 0 bases at J, with 3 bases in the middle. Time point specified: persistent/refractory GD, antithyroid drugs over 5 years with positive TRAb. With RNA extracted from PBMCs as input, the TCR library was made. In building TCR beta libraries, iRepertoire HTBI primers were used together with Arm-PCR of CDR3 regions. TCRdb reanalysed the multiplex PCR reads using MiXCR and keeps one entry per CDR3 protein. Of around 300,000 distinct CDR3 sequences listed, roughly a fifth are singletons.

The sequencing used peripheral blood mononuclear cells (PBMCs), collected when the disease was refractory, from a patient treated with antithyroid drugs. The J gene is TRBJ2-5, the V gene TRBV15; D is uncertain. This clonotype originated in a female donor with Graves disease. The CDR3 here is CATSRGNQETQYF. The CDR3 DNA reads TGTGCCACCAGCAGAGGGAACCAAGAGACCCAGTACTTC.